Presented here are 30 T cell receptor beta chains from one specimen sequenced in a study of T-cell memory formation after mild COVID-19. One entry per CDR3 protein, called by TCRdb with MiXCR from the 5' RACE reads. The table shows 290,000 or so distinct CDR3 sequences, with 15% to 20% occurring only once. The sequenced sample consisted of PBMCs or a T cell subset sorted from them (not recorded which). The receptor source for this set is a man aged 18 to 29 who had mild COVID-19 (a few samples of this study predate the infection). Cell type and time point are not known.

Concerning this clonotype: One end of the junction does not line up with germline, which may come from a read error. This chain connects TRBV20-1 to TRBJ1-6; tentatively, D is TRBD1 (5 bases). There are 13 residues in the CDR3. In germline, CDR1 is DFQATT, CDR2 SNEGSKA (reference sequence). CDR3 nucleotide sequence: TGCAGTGCCCAAGGCACGGGGGATTCCCCCCTCCACTTT. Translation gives CSAQGTGDSPLHF.

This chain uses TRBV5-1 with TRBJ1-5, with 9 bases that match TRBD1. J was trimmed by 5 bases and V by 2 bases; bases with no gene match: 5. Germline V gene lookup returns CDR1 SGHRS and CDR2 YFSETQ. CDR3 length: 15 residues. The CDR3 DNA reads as TGCGCCAGCAGCTTAGGGACAGGGATCGATCAGCCCCAGCATTTT. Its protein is CASSLGTGIDQPQHF.

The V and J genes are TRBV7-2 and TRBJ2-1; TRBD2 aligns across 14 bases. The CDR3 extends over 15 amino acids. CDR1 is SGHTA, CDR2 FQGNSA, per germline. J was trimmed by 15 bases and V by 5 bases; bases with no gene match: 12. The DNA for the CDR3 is TGTGCCAGCAGCCTCCCAGGACTAGCGGGGGGACCCCCGTTCTTC. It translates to CASSLPGLAGGPPFF. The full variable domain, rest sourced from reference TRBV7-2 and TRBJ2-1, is GAGVSQSPSNKVTEKGKDVELRCDPISGHTALYWYRQSLGQGLEFLIYFQGNSAPDKSGLPSDRFSAERTGGSVSTLTIQRTQQEDSAVYLCASSLPGLAGGPPFFGPGTRLTVL.

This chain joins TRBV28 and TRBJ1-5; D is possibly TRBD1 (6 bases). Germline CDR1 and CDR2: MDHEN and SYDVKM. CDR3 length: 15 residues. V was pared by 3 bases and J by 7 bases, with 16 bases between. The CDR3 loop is CASSFRRGAEQPQHF. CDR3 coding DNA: TGTGCCAGCAGTTTCCGCAGGGGCGCAGAACAGCCCCAGCATTTT.

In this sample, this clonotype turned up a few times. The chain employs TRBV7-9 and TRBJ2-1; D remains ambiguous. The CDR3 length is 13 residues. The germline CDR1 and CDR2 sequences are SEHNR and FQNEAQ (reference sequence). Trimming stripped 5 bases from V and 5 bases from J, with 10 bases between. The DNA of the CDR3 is TGTGCCAGCAGCCCGACGACCAACAATGAGCAGTTCTTC. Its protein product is CASSPTTNNEQFF.

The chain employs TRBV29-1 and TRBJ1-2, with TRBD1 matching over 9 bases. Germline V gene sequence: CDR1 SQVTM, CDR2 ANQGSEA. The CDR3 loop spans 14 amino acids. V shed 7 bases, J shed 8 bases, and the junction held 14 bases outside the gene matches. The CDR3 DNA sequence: TGCAGCGGAACTGCCCTACAGGGGGCACAGGGCTACACCTTC. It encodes CSGTALQGAQGYTF.

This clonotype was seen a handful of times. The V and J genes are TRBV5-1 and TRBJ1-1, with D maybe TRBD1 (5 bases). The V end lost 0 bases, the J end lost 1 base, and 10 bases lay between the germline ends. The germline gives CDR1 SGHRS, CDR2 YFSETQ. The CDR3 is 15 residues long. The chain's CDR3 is CASSLAIGANTEAFF. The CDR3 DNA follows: TGCGCCAGCAGCTTGGCTATAGGGGCGAACACTGAAGCTTTCTTT.

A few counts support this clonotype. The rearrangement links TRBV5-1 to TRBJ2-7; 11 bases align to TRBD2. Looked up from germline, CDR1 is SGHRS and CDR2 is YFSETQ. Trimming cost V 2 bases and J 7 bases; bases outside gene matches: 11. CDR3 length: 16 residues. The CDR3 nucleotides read TGCGCCAGCAGCTTATTAGCGGGGGGGGCGTGGGATGAGCAGTACTTC. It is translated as CASSLLAGGAWDEQYF.

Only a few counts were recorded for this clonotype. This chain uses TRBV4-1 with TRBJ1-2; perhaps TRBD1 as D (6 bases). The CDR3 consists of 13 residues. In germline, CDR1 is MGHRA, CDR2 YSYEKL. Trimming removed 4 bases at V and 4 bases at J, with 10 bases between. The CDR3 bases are TGCGCCAGCAGCCGCCAGGGGAGCTATGGCTACACCTTC. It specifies CASSRQGSYGYTF.

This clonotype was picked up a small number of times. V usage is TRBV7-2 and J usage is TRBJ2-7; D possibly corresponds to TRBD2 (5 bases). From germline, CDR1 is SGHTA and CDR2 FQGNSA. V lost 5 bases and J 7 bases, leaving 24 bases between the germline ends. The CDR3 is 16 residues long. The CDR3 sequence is CASSRALGVFSGEQYF. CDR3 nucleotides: TGTGCCAGCAGCCGGGCCCTGGGAGTCTTCAGTGGGGAGCAGTACTTC.

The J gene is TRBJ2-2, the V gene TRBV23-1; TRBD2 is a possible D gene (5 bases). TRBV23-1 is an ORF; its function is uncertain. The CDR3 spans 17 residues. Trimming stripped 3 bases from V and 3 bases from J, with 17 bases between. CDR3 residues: CASSQPGLDVDTGELFF. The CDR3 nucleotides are TGCGCCAGCAGTCAGCCGGGGTTGGATGTTGACACCGGGGAGCTGTTTTTT.

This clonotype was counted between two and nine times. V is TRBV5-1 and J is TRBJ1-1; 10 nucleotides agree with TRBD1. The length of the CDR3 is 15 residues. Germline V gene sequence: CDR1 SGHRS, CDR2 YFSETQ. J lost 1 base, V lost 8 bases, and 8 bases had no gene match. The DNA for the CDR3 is TGCGCCAGTACGGGACAGGGGCCTGGGAACACTGAAGCTTTCTTT. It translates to CASTGQGPGNTEAFF. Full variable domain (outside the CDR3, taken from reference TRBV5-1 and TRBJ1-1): KAGVTQTPRYLIKTRGQQVTLSCSPISGHRSVSWYQQTPGQGLQFLFEYFSETQRNKGNFPGRFSGRQFSNSRSEMNVSTLELGDSALYLCASTGQGPGNTEAFFGQGTRLTVV.

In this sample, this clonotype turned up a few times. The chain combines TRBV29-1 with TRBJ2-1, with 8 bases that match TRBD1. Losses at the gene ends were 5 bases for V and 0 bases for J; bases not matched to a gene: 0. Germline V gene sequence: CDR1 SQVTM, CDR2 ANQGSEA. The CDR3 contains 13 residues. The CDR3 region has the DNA TGCAGCGTTACAGGGGGCTCCTACAATGAGCAGTTCTTC. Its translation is CSVTGGSYNEQFF.

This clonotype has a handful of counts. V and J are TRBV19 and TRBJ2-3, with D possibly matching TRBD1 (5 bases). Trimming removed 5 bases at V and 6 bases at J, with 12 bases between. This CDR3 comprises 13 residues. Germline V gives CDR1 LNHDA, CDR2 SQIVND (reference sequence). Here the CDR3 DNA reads TGTGCCAGTAGTTTAACAGGATCTGATACGCAGTATTTT. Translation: CASSLTGSDTQYF.

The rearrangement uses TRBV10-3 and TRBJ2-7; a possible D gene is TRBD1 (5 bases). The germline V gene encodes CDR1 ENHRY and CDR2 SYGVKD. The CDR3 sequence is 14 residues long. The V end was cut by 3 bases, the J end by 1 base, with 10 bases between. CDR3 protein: CAISEEDKSYEQYF. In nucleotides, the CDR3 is TGTGCCATCAGTGAAGAGGACAAGTCCTACGAGCAGTACTTC.

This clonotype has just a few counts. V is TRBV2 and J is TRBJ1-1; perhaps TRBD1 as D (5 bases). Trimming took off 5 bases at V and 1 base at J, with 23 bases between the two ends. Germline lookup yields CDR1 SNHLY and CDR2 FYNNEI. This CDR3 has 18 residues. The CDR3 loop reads CASSYTGDARQRNTEAFF. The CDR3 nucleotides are TGTGCCAGCAGTTATACGGGGGACGCCCGTCAAAGGAACACTGAAGCTTTCTTT.

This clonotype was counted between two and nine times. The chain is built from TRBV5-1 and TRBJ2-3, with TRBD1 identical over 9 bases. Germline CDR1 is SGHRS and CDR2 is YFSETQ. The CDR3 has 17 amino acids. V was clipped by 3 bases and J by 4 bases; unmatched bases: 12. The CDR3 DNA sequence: TGCGCCAGCAGCTGGAACCCGGGACAGGGCGCCGCAGATACGCAGTATTTT. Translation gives CASSWNPGQGAADTQYF. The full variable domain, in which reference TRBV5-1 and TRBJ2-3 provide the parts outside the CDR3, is KAGVTQTPRYLIKTRGQQVTLSCSPISGHRSVSWYQQTPGQGLQFLFEYFSETQRNKGNFPGRFSGRQFSNSRSEMNVSTLELGDSALYLCASSWNPGQGAADTQYFGPGTRLTVL.

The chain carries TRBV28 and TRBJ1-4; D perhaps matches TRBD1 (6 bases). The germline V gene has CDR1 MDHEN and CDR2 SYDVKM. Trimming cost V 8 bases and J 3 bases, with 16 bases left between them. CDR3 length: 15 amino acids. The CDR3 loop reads CASGGADRSNEKLFF. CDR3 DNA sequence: TGTGCCAGCGGGGGGGCGGATCGCTCTAATGAAAAACTGTTTTTT.

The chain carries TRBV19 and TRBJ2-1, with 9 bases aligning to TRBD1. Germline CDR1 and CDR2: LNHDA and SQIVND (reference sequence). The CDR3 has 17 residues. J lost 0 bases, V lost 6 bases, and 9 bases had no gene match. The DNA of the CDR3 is TGTGCCAGTAGCCGAGTGGGGACAGGGAGCTCCTACAATGAGCAGTTCTTC. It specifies CASSRVGTGSSYNEQFF.

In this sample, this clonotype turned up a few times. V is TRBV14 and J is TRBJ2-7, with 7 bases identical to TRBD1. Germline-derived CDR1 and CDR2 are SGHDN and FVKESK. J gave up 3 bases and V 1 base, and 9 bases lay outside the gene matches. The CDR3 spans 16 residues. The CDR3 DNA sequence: TGTGCCAGCAGCCAAGGATTGGGACAGAATAACTACGAGCAGTACTTC. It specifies CASSQGLGQNNYEQYF.

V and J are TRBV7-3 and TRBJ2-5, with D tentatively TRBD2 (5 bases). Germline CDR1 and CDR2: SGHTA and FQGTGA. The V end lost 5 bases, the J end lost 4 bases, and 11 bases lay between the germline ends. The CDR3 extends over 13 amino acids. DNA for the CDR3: TGTGCCAGCAGCAGGAGAGAGGGAGAGACCCAGTACTTC. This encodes CASSRREGETQYF.

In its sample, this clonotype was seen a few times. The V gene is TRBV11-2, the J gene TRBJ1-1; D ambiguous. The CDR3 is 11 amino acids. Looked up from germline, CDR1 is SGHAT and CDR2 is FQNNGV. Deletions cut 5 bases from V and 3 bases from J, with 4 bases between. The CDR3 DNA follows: TGTGCCAGCAGCCCACACACTGAAGCTTTCTTT. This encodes CASSPHTEAFF.

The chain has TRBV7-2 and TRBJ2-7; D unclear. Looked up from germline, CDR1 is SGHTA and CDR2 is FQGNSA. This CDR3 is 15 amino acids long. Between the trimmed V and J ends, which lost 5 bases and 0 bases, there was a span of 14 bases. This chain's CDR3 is CASSRELADSYEQYF. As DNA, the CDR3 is TGTGCCAGCAGCCGCGAACTGGCCGACTCCTACGAGCAGTACTTC.

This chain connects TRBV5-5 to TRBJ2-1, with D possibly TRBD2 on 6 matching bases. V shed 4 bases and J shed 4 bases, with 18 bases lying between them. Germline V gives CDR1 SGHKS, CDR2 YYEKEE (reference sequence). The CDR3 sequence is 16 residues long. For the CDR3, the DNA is TGTGCCAGCAGCCGGTACGGGACTTTGGATTACAATGAGCAGTTCTTC. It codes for CASSRYGTLDYNEQFF.

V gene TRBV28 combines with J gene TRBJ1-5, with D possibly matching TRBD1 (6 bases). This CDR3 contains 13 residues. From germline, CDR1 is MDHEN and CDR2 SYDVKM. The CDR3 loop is CATGRGLGQPQHF. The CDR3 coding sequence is TGTGCAACCGGCAGGGGTCTGGGTCAGCCCCAGCATTTT.

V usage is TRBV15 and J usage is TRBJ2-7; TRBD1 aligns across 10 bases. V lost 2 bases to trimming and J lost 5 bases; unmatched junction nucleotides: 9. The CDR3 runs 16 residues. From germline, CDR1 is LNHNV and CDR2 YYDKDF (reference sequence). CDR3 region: CATSRREGQGKDEQYV. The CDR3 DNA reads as TGTGCCACCAGCAGACGAGAGGGACAGGGGAAGGACGAGCAGTACGTC.

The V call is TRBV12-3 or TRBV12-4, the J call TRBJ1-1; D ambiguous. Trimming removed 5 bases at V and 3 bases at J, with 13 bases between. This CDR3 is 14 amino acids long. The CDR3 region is CASSTRAGYTEAFF. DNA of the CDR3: TGTGCCAGCAGTACCCGGGCGGGTTACACTGAAGCTTTCTTT.

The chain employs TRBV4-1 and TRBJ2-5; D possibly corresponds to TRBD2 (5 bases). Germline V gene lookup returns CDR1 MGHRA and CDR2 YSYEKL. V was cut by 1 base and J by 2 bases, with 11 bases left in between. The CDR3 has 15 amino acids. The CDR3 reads CASSQVEGSQETQYF. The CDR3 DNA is TGCGCCAGCAGCCAAGTCGAGGGTTCTCAAGAGACCCAGTACTTC.

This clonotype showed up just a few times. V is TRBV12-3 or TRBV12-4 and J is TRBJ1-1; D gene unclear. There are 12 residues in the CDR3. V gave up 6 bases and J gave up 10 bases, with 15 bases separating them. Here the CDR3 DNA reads TGTGCCAGCAGCCAAGAGGCTTTCCGAGCTTTCTTT. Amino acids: CASSQEAFRAFF.

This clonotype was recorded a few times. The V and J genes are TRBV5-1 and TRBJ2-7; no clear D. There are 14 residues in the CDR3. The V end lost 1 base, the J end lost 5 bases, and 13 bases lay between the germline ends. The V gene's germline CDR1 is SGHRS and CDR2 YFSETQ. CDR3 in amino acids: CASSLSQPVDEQYF. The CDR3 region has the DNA TGCGCCAGCAGCTTGAGTCAGCCAGTTGACGAGCAGTACTTC.